This T cell receptor beta chain was identified during a study of T cells after posttransplantation cyclophosphamide. Study-wide points: TRB overlap between skin or GI tissue T cells and blood was limited.

There are a few counts of this clone. Antigen unknown. CDR3 length: 16 amino acids. Trimming cost V 1 base and J 5 bases; bases outside gene matches: 8. Germline-derived CDR1 and CDR2 are SGHTA and FQGNSA. Profiled with immunoSEQ multiplex PCR; TCRdb holds only in-frame clones, not every one. Sampling found about 25,000 clones, none seen once. This clonotype was obtained from a woman between 50 and 59 years old in good health, CMV-negative, and a related stem cell transplant donor. Sequencing was done on a sample of PBMCs. This chain links TRBV7-2 with TRBJ2-5, with 9 bases that match TRBD2. The CDR3 reads CASSLVAGGVRETQYF. CDR3 coding DNA: TGTGCCAGCAGCTTAGTGGCGGGGGGGGTCCGCGAGACCCAGTACTTC. The full variable domain, completed using reference TRBV7-2 and TRBJ2-5, is GAGVSQSPSNKVTEKGKDVELRCDPISGHTALYWYRQSLGQGLEFLIYFQGNSAPDKSGLPSDRFSAERTGGSVSTLTIQRTQQEDSAVYLCASSLVAGGVRETQYFGPGTRLLVL.